A single sample is the source of the 19 T cell receptor beta chains below, sequenced in a study. TCRdb reanalysed the reads using MiXCR and keeps one entry per CDR3 protein. This sample yields 900 to 1,400 distinct CDR3 sequences, of which around 41% are seen a single time; less than 65% belongs to the top ten. The sample comprised CD8+ T cells (not recorded whether cultured). The source is a male donor.

As for this clonotype: Its ends do not fully match the called genes, so a read error is possible. The J gene is TRBJ1-1, the V gene TRBV19; TRBD1 matches at 7 bases. This CDR3 spans 13 amino acids. CDR1 and CDR2 from the germline V gene are LNHDA and SQIVND (reference sequence). The CDR3: CTSSWTGNTEAFF. DNA for the CDR3: TGCACCAGTAGTTGGACAGGCAACACTGAAGCTTTCTTT.

CDR3 sequence: CASSINGEYAQFF. The CDR3 DNA reads as TGTGCCAGTAGTATCAACGGGGAGTATGCTCAGTTCTTC. The chain has TRBV19 and TRBJ2-1; maybe TRBD2 (5 bases). V was cut by 3 bases and J by 13 bases, with 16 bases left in between. This CDR3 region has 13 residues. CDR1 is LNHDA and CDR2 is SQIVND in the germline V gene (reference sequence).

For this clonotype: The junction shows a germline mismatch at one end, possibly a read error. The chain employs TRBV19 and TRBJ2-7; D remains ambiguous. Germline assignment: CDR1 LNHDA and CDR2 SQIVND (reference sequence). The CDR3 sequence is 13 residues long. CDR3 sequence: CAGSIRSSYEQYF. In DNA form, the CDR3 reads TGTGCCGGTAGTATTCGAAGTTCCTACGAGCAGTACTTC.

A word on this clonotype: The germline gene is not matched at one end of the junction; a read error may be the cause. DNA of the CDR3: TGTGCCGGTAGTGTCCGGTCTGCCTACGAGCAGTACTTC. Residues: CAGSVRSAYEQYF. The V and J genes are TRBV19 and TRBJ2-7; no reliable D call. Germline CDR1 and CDR2: LNHDA and SQIVND (reference sequence). The CDR3 is 13 amino acids.

With regard to this clonotype: A read error may account for a junction end that differs from germline. V is TRBV19 and J is TRBJ2-7; D is uncertain. The tail of the sequence fits TRBJ2-1 better, so the J call may be wrong. This CDR3 contains 13 residues. Looked up from germline, CDR1 is LNHDA and CDR2 is SQIVND (reference sequence). CDR3 protein: CASGINAAYEQFF. As DNA, the CDR3 is TGTGCCAGTGGTATCAACGCAGCGTACGAGCAGTTCTTC.

The table lists this clonotype with a few counts. A much larger clone differs from this one at a single base, so this may be a read error. The gene calls are TRBV4-1 and TRBJ1-2; tentative D call: TRBD1 (5 bases). In germline, CDR1 is MGHRA, CDR2 YSYEKL. This CDR3 region has 16 residues. The CDR3 region has the DNA TGCGCCGGCAGCCGGGTTTTAGGCTTTCGGGGGTATGGCTACACCTTC. Protein: CAGSRVLGFRGYGYTF.

This clonotype was counted only a few times. The junction departs from germline at one end; a sequencing error may be responsible. This chain connects TRBV19 to TRBJ2-7; D is undetermined. The CDR3 consists of 13 residues. Germline V gives CDR1 LNHDA, CDR2 SQIVND (reference sequence). The CDR3 sequence is CASSVRSSYGQYF. DNA for the CDR3: TGTGCCAGTAGCGTTCGGAGCAGTTACGGGCAGTACTTC. The whole variable domain, filled in from reference TRBV19 and TRBJ2-7, reads DGGITQSPKYLFRKEGQNVTLSCEQNLNHDAMYWYRQDPGQGLRLIYYSQIVNDFQKGDIAEGYSVSREKKESFPLTVTSAQKNPTAFYLCASSVRSSYGQYFGPGTRLTVT.

In its sample, this clonotype ranks as medium-sized. This sequence joins TRBV19 and TRBJ2-1; TRBD1 is a possible D gene (6 bases). The germline V gene encodes CDR1 LNHDA and CDR2 SQIVND (reference sequence). The V gene lost 2 bases and the J gene lost 7 bases, with 18 bases spanning the gap. The CDR3 is 16 amino acids. The CDR3: CASSILAGVGRNEQFF. The DNA for the CDR3 is TGTGCCAGTAGTATATTAGCAGGGGTGGGCAGAAATGAGCAGTTCTTC.

In its sample, this clonotype ranks as large. The rearrangement joins TRBV25-1 to TRBJ1-6, with D perhaps matching TRBD1 (5 bases). The CDR3 has 16 amino acids. CDR1 MGHDK and CDR2 SYGVNS come from the germline V gene. V was pared by 3 bases and J by 6 bases, with 15 bases between. In DNA form, the CDR3 reads TGTGCCAGCAGTGAGGGGGTGACTCCTCCTAATTCACCCCTCCACTTT. Translating it yields CASSEGVTPPNSPLHF.

The chain uses TRBV19 and TRBJ1-2; D is unresolved. This CDR3 contains 12 residues. Germline lookup yields CDR1 LNHDA and CDR2 SQIVND (reference sequence). The V and J ends lost 3 bases and 6 bases respectively, with 8 bases between them. Here the CDR3 reads CASSINVDGYTF. The CDR3 DNA reads as TGTGCCAGTAGTATCAACGTCGATGGCTACACCTTC.

This clonotype was recorded a few times. The junction does not match germline at one end; this may be a read error. The chain has TRBV19 and TRBJ2-3; D remains unclear. Per the germline V gene, CDR1 is LNHDA and CDR2 is SQIVND (reference sequence). This CDR3 is built from 13 residues. CDR3 protein: CASSGRGTDTQYF. CDR3 DNA sequence: TGCGCCAGTAGTGGTCGGGGCACAGATACGCAGTATTTT. The whole variable domain, remainder taken from reference TRBV19 and TRBJ2-3, is DGGITQSPKYLFRKEGQNVTLSCEQNLNHDAMYWYRQDPGQGLRLIYYSQIVNDFQKGDIAEGYSVSREKKESFPLTVTSAQKNPTAFYLCASSGRGTDTQYFGPGTRLTVL.

Comment on this clonotype: The junction departs from germline at one end; a sequencing error may be responsible. The CDR3 spells CASSWTMDTEAFF. CDR3 nucleotide sequence: TGTGCCAGTAGTTGGACCATGGACACTGAAGCCTTCTTT. The chain is built from TRBV19 and TRBJ1-1; TRBD1 is a possible D gene (5 bases). Germline V gene sequence: CDR1 LNHDA, CDR2 SQIVND (reference sequence). The CDR3 sequence is 13 residues long.

This clonotype was seen a few times. A much bigger clone sits one base away, suggesting this may be a read error. DNA for the CDR3: TGTGCCACCTCATATAGGTCCTCAGGTACGCAGTATTTT. Translated: CATSYRSSGTQYF. J is TRBJ2-3 and V is TRBV19; no firm D call. CDR1 and CDR2 (germline): LNHDA, SQIVND (reference sequence). Trimming removed 10 bases at V and 8 bases at J, with 19 bases between. This CDR3 is built from 13 residues.

On this clonotype: One end of the junction is discordant with germline, which a read error may explain. The CDR3 is CAGSIYSVNEQFF. The CDR3 DNA is TGTGCCGGTAGTATATACAGCGTAAACGAACAGTTCTTC. The V and J genes are TRBV19 and TRBJ2-1; D not certain. The CDR3 spans 13 residues. CDR1 and CDR2 (germline): LNHDA, SQIVND (reference sequence).

A note on this clonotype: This may be a read error, as it is one base from a much larger clone. A read error is likely, as this CDR3 ends without the conserved phenylalanine or tryptophan. The rearrangement uses TRBV19 and TRBJ2-3; no clear D. The CDR3 totals 13 residues. V was cut by 3 bases and J by 2 bases, with 6 bases left in between. The germline V gene has CDR1 LNHDA and CDR2 SQIVND (reference sequence). CDR3 bases: TGTGCCAGTAGTATCTATAACACAGATACGCAGTATTCT. This encodes CASSIYNTDTQYS.

This clonotype is deemed large. CDR3 sequence reads: CASSIGTGELFF. As DNA, the CDR3 is TGTGCCAGTAGTATCGGCACCGGGGAGCTGTTTTTT. The J gene is TRBJ2-2, the V gene TRBV19; D not resolved. Trimming removed 3 bases from V and 4 bases from J, with 3 bases in between. Germline lookup yields CDR1 LNHDA and CDR2 SQIVND (reference sequence). The CDR3 is 12 residues long.

A word on this clonotype: One end of the junction does not line up with germline, which may come from a read error. The rearrangement links TRBV19 to TRBJ1-5; D unclear. This CDR3 region has 13 residues. CDR1 and CDR2 (germline): LNHDA, SQIVND (reference sequence). CDR3 in DNA: TGTGCCAGTAGTGGAAGGAGCAATCGGCCCCAGCATTTT. This codes for CASSGRSNRPQHF.

This clonotype rates as medium-sized. The gene calls are TRBV19 and TRBJ1-6; D gene unclear. The ends were cut back, 3 bases at V and 10 bases at J, with 10 bases in the middle. This CDR3 spans 13 amino acids. CDR1 and CDR2 from the germline V gene are LNHDA and SQIVND (reference sequence). The CDR3 DNA reads as TGTGCCAGTAGTATGCGCAGTTCCTCACCCCTCCACTTT. Translated, it gives CASSMRSSSPLHF.

This clonotype was picked up many times. The V gene is TRBV4-2, the J gene TRBJ2-5, with TRBD2 matching 8 bases. The CDR3 covers 16 residues. V trimming: 4 bases; J trimming: 4 bases; junction bases outside the gene matches: 11. Germline CDR1 and CDR2: LGHNA and YNFKEQ. The CDR3 loop reads CASSLTFGGALETQYF. The DNA of the CDR3 is TGTGCCAGCAGCCTAACTTTCGGGGGGGCTTTAGAGACCCAGTACTTC.